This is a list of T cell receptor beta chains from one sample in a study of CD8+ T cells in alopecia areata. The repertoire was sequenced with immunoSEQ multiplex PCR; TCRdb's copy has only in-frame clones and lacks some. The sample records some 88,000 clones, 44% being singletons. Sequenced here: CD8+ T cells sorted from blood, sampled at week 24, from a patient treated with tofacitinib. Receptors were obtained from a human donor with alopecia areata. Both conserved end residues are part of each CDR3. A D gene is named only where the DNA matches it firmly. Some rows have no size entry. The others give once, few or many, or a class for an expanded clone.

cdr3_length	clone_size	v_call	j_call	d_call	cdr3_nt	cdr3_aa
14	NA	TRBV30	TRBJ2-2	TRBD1	TGTGCCTGGAGTCCCGGGACAGGGGCCGGGGAGCTGTTTTTT	CAWSPGTGAGELFF
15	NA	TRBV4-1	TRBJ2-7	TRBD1	TGCGCCAGCAGCCGAGACAGGGGGACGTCCTACGAGCAGTACTTC	CASSRDRGTSYEQYF
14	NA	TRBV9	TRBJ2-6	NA	TGTGCCAGCTCCCAGGGGACCTTGGGCGACGTCCTGACTTTC	CASSQGTLGDVLTF
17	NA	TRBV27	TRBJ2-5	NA	TGTGCCAGCAGTTTATACCCCCCAGGGGAGATCCAAGAGACCCAGTACTTC	CASSLYPPGEIQETQYF
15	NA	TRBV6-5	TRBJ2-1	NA	TGTGCCAGCAGTTATCGGAGCGGGTACATCAATGAGCAGTTCTTC	CASSYRSGYINEQFF
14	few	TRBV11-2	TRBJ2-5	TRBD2	TGTGCCAGCAGTATGTGGGAGGGCCGTGAGACCCAGTACTTC	CASSMWEGRETQYF
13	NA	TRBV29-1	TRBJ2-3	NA	TGCAGCGTTGTTAGGGTGAGCACAGATACGCAGTATTTT	CSVVRVSTDTQYF
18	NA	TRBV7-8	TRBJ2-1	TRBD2	TGTGCCAGCAGCTTGGGGACGTTGGGACTAGCGGACTACAATGAGCAGTTCTTC	CASSLGTLGLADYNEQFF
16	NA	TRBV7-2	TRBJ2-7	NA	TGTGCCAGCAGCCCGGGTCAAGCCAAAAGTGCCTACGAGCAGTACTTC	CASSPGQAKSAYEQYF
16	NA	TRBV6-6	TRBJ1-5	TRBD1	TGTGCCAGCAGTTACTCGCGGACAGGTAGCAATCAGCCCCAGCATTTT	CASSYSRTGSNQPQHF
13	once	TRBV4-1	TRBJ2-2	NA	TGCGCCAGCAGCCGTAAGGGGCCCGGGGAGCTGTTTTTT	CASSRKGPGELFF
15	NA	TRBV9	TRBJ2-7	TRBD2	TGTGCCAGCAGCTTAAGGACTAGCGGGGTCAACGAGCAGTACTTC	CASSLRTSGVNEQYF
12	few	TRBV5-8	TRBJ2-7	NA	TGTGCCAGCAGCTTGGGTAGTCACGAGCAGTACTTC	CASSLGSHEQYF
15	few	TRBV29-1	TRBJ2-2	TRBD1	TGCAGCGTTGAAAGTCCGGACAGGTTCACCGGGGAGCTGTTTTTT	CSVESPDRFTGELFF
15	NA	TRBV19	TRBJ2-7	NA	TGTGCCAGTAGCGTAACCGGGACAAATACCTACGAGCAGTACTTC	CASSVTGTNTYEQYF
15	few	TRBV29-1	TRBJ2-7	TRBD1	TGCAGCGTTGAAGGGGGGACAGTTAGCTCCTACGAGCAGTACTTC	CSVEGGTVSSYEQYF
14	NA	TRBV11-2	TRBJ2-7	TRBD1	TGTGCCAGCAGCCCTGACAGGGGTGCCTACGAGCAGTACTTC	CASSPDRGAYEQYF
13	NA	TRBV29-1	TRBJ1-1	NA	TGCAGCGCCTATCCAAAAATGAACACTGAAGCTTTCTTT	CSAYPKMNTEAFF
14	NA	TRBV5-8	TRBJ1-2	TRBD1	TGTGCCAGCAGCCCCGGGACAGGACGCTATGGCTACACCTTC	CASSPGTGRYGYTF
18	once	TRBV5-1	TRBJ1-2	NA	TGCGCCAGCAGCTTGAGATGGGCTGAGGCCGCTGCAGACTATGGCTACACCTTC	CASSLRWAEAAADYGYTF
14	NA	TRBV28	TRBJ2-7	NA	TGTGCCAGCAGTGGGGACTCCTACTCCTACGAGCAGTACTTC	CASSGDSYSYEQYF
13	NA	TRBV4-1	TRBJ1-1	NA	TGCGCCAGCAGCCAAGGCTCGGGGACTGAAGCTTTCTTT	CASSQGSGTEAFF
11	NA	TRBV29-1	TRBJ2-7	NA	TGCAGCGTCGTAGTTCCCTACGAGCAGTACTTC	CSVVVPYEQYF
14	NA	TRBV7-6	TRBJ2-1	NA	TGTGCCAGCAGCTTTGGCGGGCACAACAATGAGCAGTTCTTC	CASSFGGHNNEQFF
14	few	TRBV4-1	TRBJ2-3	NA	TGCGCCAGCAGCCGCAAAGCAGCCTCAGATACGCAGTATTTT	CASSRKAASDTQYF
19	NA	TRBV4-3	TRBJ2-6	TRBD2	TGCGCCAGCAGCCAAGATCGGGGGGGTCCGGCCTTGGGGGCCAACGTCCTGACTTTC	CASSQDRGGPALGANVLTF